Reported below is one TCR beta chain. The sample belongs to a study of blood T cell repertoires in COVID-19. Overall study: Some COVID-19 samples were acute and others convalescent; all came from the United States, Italy and Spain.

CDR1 SGHVS and CDR2 FQNEAQ come from the germline V gene. V was clipped by 2 bases and J by 9 bases; unmatched bases: 6. The CDR3 sequence is 16 residues long. Measured with immunoSEQ multiplex PCR; TCRdb has only the in-frame clones, and not every one. Among 430,000 or so clones, approximately 88% were seen once, and the ten largest hold 1.5% to 2%. The chain uses TRBV7-8 and TRBJ2-1; 14 positions match TRBD2. Material for sequencing was PBMCs or T cells enriched from blood (not recorded which). This sequence originates from a woman aged 40 to 50 who had recovered from COVID-19. The CDR3: CASSLNPGLAGVEQFF. CDR3 sequence (DNA): TGTGCCAGCAGCTTAAACCCGGGACTAGCGGGAGTTGAGCAGTTCTTC.